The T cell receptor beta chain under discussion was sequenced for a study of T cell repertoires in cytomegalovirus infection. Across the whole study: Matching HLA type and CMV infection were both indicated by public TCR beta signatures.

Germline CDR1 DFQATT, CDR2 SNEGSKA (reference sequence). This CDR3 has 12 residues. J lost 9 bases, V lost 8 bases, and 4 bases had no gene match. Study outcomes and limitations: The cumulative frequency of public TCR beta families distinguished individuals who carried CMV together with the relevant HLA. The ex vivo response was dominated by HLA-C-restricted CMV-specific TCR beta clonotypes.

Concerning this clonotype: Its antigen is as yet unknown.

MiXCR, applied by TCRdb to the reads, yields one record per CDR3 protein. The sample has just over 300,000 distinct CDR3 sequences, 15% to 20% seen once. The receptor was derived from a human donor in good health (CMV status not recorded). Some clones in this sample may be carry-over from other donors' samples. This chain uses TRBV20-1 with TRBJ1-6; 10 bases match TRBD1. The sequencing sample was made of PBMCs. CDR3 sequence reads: CSSGTGVSPLHF. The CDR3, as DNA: TGCAGTTCGGGGACAGGGGTTTCACCCCTCCACTTT.